A single sample is the source of the 10 T cell receptor beta chains below, sequenced in a study of T cells in Graves' hyperthyroidism and ophthalmopathy. RNA transcripts yielded amplified TCR beta CDR3 regions. Primed by the HTBI set, a first-round RT-PCR was run on the TCR CDR3. MiXCR was run by TCRdb on the multiplex PCR reads, yielding one entry per CDR3 protein. The profile shows about 400,000 distinct CDR3 sequences, roughly 13% of them singletons. Sequencing was done on a sample of blood. These receptors originate from a young woman with Graves' hyperthyroidism.

This clonotype was detected ten times or more. The chain has TRBV12-3 or TRBV12-4 and TRBJ1-1; D is unclear. V was trimmed by 6 bases and J by 1 base, leaving 9 bases between them. This CDR3 has 13 residues. CDR3 sequence reads: CASSLIGNTEAFF. The CDR3 DNA reads as TGTGCCAGCAGCCTTATAGGGAACACTGAAGCTTTCTTT.

This clonotype has more than one count but fewer than ten. The chain employs TRBV5-4 and TRBJ2-2; D might be TRBD1 (6 bases). From germline, CDR1 is SGHNT and CDR2 YYREEE (reference sequence). V was trimmed by 6 bases and J by 5 bases, leaving 23 bases between them. This CDR3 contains 17 residues. CDR3 region: CASILGAGDSSTGELFF. In DNA, the CDR3 is TGTGCCAGCATCCTCGGGGCAGGGGATTCGAGTACCGGGGAGCTGTTTTTT. The full variable domain, with the rest looked up from reference TRBV5-4 and TRBJ2-2, is ETGVTQSPTHLIKTRGQQVTLRCSSQSGHNTVSWYQQALGQGPQFIFQYYREEENGRGNFPPRFSGLQFPNYSSELNVNALELDDSALYLCASILGAGDSSTGELFFGEGSRLTVL.

This clonotype was seen ten or more times. J is TRBJ1-1 and V is TRBV28, with D perhaps matching TRBD1 (5 bases). The CDR3 spans 16 residues. The germline CDR1 and CDR2 sequences are MDHEN and SYDVKM. V was clipped by 4 bases and J by 1 base, with 16 bases between them. Written as DNA, the CDR3 is TGTGCCAGCAGTTCCGCGCACAGGAGTTGGAACACTGAAGCTTTCTTT. Encoded protein: CASSSAHRSWNTEAFF. The full variable domain, rest sourced from reference TRBV28 and TRBJ1-1, is DVKVTQSSRYLVKRTGEKVFLECVQDMDHENMFWYRQDPGLGLRLIYFSYDVKMKEKGDIPEGYSVSREKKERFSLILESASTNQTSMYLCASSSAHRSWNTEAFFGQGTRLTVV.

This clonotype was counted between two and nine times. The chain recombines TRBV28 with TRBJ1-2, with D possibly TRBD1 on 6 matching bases. The CDR3 is 13 residues long. V was clipped by 6 bases and J by 8 bases, with 16 bases between them. CDR1 MDHEN and CDR2 SYDVKM come from the germline V gene. CDR3 region: CASRITGKDGYTF. CDR3 sequence (DNA): TGTGCCAGCAGAATCACAGGGAAGGACGGCTACACCTTC.

This clonotype was observed many times. The chain is built from TRBV27 and TRBJ1-4; D may be TRBD1 (6 bases). CDR1 is MNHEY and CDR2 is SMNVEV in the germline V gene (reference sequence). The CDR3 is 15 amino acids. V was clipped by 6 bases and J by 2 bases, with 13 bases between them. The CDR3 DNA is TGTGCCAGCAGCGACCAGGGGTTGACTAATGAAAAACTGTTTTTT. Translated: CASSDQGLTNEKLFF.

This sequence joins TRBV24-1 and TRBJ2-5; 7 nucleotides line up with TRBD1. This CDR3 is built from 15 residues. Losses at the gene ends were 5 bases for V and 5 bases for J; bases not matched to a gene: 10. The germline gives CDR1 KGHDR, CDR2 SFDVKD. In DNA form, the CDR3 reads TGTGCCACCAGTGTTAGAATAGGGGGCGCGGAGACCCAGTACTTC. It specifies CATSVRIGGAETQYF.

At least ten counts were recorded for this clonotype. The chain combines TRBV27 with TRBJ2-2, with unresolved D. The CDR3 is 14 amino acids. The V end was cut by 3 bases, the J end by 3 bases, with 8 bases between. The V gene's germline CDR1 is MNHEY and CDR2 SMNVEV (reference sequence). The CDR3 DNA follows: TGTGCCAGCAGTTTCGGCACGTACACCGGGGAGCTGTTTTTT. Translation: CASSFGTYTGELFF.

This clonotype showed up many times. The rearrangement uses TRBV2 and TRBJ1-2; D is perhaps TRBD1 (6 bases). The ends were cut back, 11 bases at V and 8 bases at J, with 24 bases in the middle. This CDR3 region has 14 residues. Germline V CDR1 and CDR2: SNHLY, FYNNEI. CDR3 nucleotide sequence: TGTGCCGGAGACGGACCAGGAGGGGGAGGCGGCTACACCTTC. This translates into CAGDGPGGGGGYTF.

This clonotype was detected ten times or more. The V gene is TRBV2, the J gene TRBJ2-3; a possible D gene is TRBD1 (6 bases). The germline V gene has CDR1 SNHLY and CDR2 FYNNEI. The CDR3 totals 15 residues. V was clipped by 2 bases and J by 0 bases, with 9 bases between them. The DNA for the CDR3 is TGTGCCAGCAGTGAAACAGGGCCTAGCACAGATACGCAGTATTTT. Translation: CASSETGPSTDTQYF.

This clonotype was seen at least ten times. The chain carries TRBV28 and TRBJ1-1; 7 nucleotides align to TRBD1. The CDR3 spans 14 residues. Germline loops: CDR1 MDHEN, CDR2 SYDVKM. J lost 1 base, V lost 5 bases, and 4 bases had no gene match. The DNA of the CDR3 is TGTGCCAGCAGTGGGTACAGGGGGAACACTGAAGCTTTCTTT. It translates to CASSGYRGNTEAFF.